In its sample, the clone carrying this TCR beta chain was seen a few times. MiXCR, applied by TCRdb to the 5' RACE reads, yields one record per CDR3 protein. Of more than 65,000 distinct CDR3 sequences detected, about 12% appear once; the ten largest clones hold 4.5% to 6.5%. The germline CDR1 and CDR2 sequences are MGHRA and YSYEKL. The CDR3 has 14 amino acids. The ends were cut back, 0 bases at V and 1 base at J, with 6 bases in the middle. The sample belongs to a study of early T cells in non-severe SARS-CoV-2 infection. Study background: Unpaired chains resulted from sequencing bulk RNA of unsorted whole blood.

Sequencing was performed on whole blood. The V and J genes are TRBV4-1 and TRBJ2-5; D unresolved. This TCR derives from an adult who was a healthcare worker with PCR-confirmed SARS-CoV-2 infection or an uninfected control (not recorded which). The CDR3 DNA reads TGCGCCAGCAGCCAAGATGGGTTCCAAGAGACCCAGTACTTC. As protein: CASSQDGFQETQYF.